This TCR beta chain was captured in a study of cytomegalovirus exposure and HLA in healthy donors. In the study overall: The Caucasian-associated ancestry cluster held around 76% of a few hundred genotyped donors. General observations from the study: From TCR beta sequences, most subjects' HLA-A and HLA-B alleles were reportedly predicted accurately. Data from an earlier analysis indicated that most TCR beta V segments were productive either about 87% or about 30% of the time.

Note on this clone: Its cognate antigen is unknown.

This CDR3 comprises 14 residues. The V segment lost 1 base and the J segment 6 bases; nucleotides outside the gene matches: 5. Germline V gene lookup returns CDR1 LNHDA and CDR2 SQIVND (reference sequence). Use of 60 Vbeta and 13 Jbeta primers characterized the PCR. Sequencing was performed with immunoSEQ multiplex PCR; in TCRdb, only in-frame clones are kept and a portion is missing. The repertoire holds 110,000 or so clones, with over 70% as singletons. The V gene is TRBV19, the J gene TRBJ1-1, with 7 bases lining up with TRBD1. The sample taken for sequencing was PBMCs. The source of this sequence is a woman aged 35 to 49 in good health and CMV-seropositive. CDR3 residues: CASSIVSTGAEAFF. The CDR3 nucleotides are TGTGCCAGTAGTATAGTTAGCACAGGGGCTGAAGCTTTCTTT.